These 14 T cell receptor beta chains were all obtained from the same sample, sequenced in a study of Graves' ophthalmopathy and Graves' hyperthyroidism. Transcripts of RNA were the source for amplifying TCR beta CDR3 regions. Second-round multiplex PCR came after a first-round RT-PCR that employed HTBI primers. TCRdb reprocessed the multiplex PCR reads with MiXCR, giving one entry per CDR3 protein. The data hold about 370,000 distinct CDR3 sequences, with 18% observed a single time. The specimen sequenced was peripheral blood. The receptor set was obtained from a woman aged 18 to 35 with Graves' ophthalmopathy.

This clonotype was picked up many times. This chain links TRBV6-2 or TRBV6-3 with TRBJ1-5; no clear D gene. CDR3 length: 14 residues. With 5 bases removed from V and 0 bases from J, the gap between germline ends came to 8 bases. The germline gives CDR1 MNHEY, CDR2 SVGEGT. Here the CDR3 DNA reads TGTGCCAGCAGTGGAGGGTATAGCAATCAGCCCCAGCATTTT. It codes for CASSGGYSNQPQHF.

This clonotype was seen repeatedly, ten times or more. The gene calls are TRBV7-2 and TRBJ2-4; perhaps TRBD1 as D (5 bases). V lost 5 bases and J 7 bases, leaving 18 bases between the germline ends. Looked up from germline, CDR1 is SGHTA and CDR2 is FQGNSA. CDR3 length: 15 residues. The CDR3 reads CASSPPGPIQNIQYF. Written as DNA, the CDR3 is TGTGCCAGCAGCCCTCCAGGGCCGATTCAGAACATTCAGTACTTC.

This clonotype occurred many times. The J gene is TRBJ2-4, the V gene TRBV11-2; D remains unclear. The CDR3 totals 13 residues. The germline gives CDR1 SGHAT, CDR2 FQNNGV. V was pared by 1 base and J by 7 bases, with 8 bases between. In DNA, the CDR3 is TGTGCCAGCAGCTTAGGGCCCGTTAACATTCAGTACTTC. It specifies CASSLGPVNIQYF.

This clonotype has ten or more counts. The chain carries TRBV7-9 and TRBJ2-2; TRBD2 might be the D (6 bases). This CDR3 contains 15 residues. Trimming stripped 3 bases from V and 3 bases from J, with 11 bases between. CDR1 and CDR2 from the germline V gene are SEHNR and FQNEAQ (reference sequence). This CDR3 reads CASSLGTAHTGELFF. DNA for the CDR3: TGTGCCAGCAGCTTGGGGACTGCACACACCGGGGAGCTGTTTTTT.

This clonotype came up many times. This chain connects TRBV6-1 to TRBJ1-5; TRBD1 matches 7 bases. This CDR3 region has 14 residues. The V segment lost 9 bases and the J segment 3 bases; nucleotides outside the gene matches: 8. Germline loops: CDR1 MNHNS, CDR2 SASEGT. CDR3 in DNA: TGTGCCAGACTGAATACAGGGGACAATCAGCCCCAGCATTTT. Residues: CARLNTGDNQPQHF.

V gene TRBV6-2 or TRBV6-3 combines with J gene TRBJ2-4; D is unresolved. The ends were cut back, 2 bases at V and 15 bases at J, with 20 bases in the middle. The CDR3 extends over 14 amino acids. Germline V gene lookup returns CDR1 MNHEY and CDR2 SVGEGT. The CDR3 sequence is CASSYPTLRRPPYF. The CDR3 DNA is TGTGCCAGCAGTTACCCGACACTACGTCGCCCCCCGTACTTC.

This clonotype was counted ten times or more. This sequence joins TRBV29-1 and TRBJ1-1, with a possible D match to TRBD1 (6 bases). CDR3 length: 15 residues. Germline V gene sequence: CDR1 SQVTM, CDR2 ANQGSEA. With 7 bases removed from V and 0 bases from J, the gap between germline ends came to 18 bases. The CDR3 loop reads CSARGRIDMNTEAFF. For the CDR3, the DNA is TGCAGCGCCCGGGGGCGGATAGACATGAACACTGAAGCTTTCTTT.

This clonotype was seen repeatedly, ten times or more. The V and J genes are TRBV6-5 and TRBJ2-7; a possible D gene is TRBD1 (6 bases). V dropped 4 bases and J dropped 0 bases, with 13 bases sitting between them. The CDR3 has 15 amino acids. Per germline, CDR1 MNHEY and CDR2 SVGAGI. CDR3 coding DNA: TGTGCCAGCAGTTTTGAACAGGGTATCTCCTACGAGCAGTACTTC. Translation gives CASSFEQGISYEQYF.

This clonotype appeared once. This chain joins TRBV19 and TRBJ1-3; possible D gene TRBD1, 6 bases. The CDR3 loop spans 15 amino acids. Trimming stripped 10 bases from V and 1 base from J, with 17 bases between. Germline V CDR1 and CDR2: LNHDA, SQIVND (reference sequence). The CDR3 loop reads CATQKSGQSGNTIYF. The CDR3 DNA reads as TGTGCCACCCAAAAATCGGGACAATCTGGAAACACCATATATTTT. The full variable domain, completed using reference TRBV19 and TRBJ1-3, is DGGITQSPKYLFRKEGQNVTLSCEQNLNHDAMYWYRQDPGQGLRLIYYSQIVNDFQKGDIAEGYSVSREKKESFPLTVTSAQKNPTAFYLCATQKSGQSGNTIYFGEGSWLTVV.

This clonotype has ten or more counts. The chain joins TRBV4-1 to TRBJ1-5, with 9 bases that match TRBD1. Germline V CDR1 and CDR2: MGHRA, YSYEKL. The CDR3 spans 15 residues. With 8 bases clipped from V and 6 bases from J, the junction kept 11 bases outside the gene matches. As DNA, the CDR3 is TGCGCCAGCCGGCAGGACAGGGGTAGTAGTCAGCCCCAGCATTTT. Its translation: CASRQDRGSSQPQHF.

This clonotype was observed many times. The CDR3 loop reads CASSYPPGGQRSLNSPLHF. The CDR3, as DNA: TGTGCCAGCAGTTACCCTCCTGGAGGACAAAGAAGCTTAAATTCACCCCTCCACTTT. This sequence joins TRBV6-2 or TRBV6-3 and TRBJ1-6, with D maybe TRBD1 (5 bases). Trimming shortened V by 2 bases and J by 7 bases, and 24 bases separated the two germline ends. Germline CDR1 is MNHEY and CDR2 is SVGEGT. This CDR3 has 19 residues.

V usage is TRBV6-1 and J usage is TRBJ1-5; maybe TRBD1 (5 bases). Germline V gene sequence: CDR1 MNHNS, CDR2 SASEGT. The CDR3 runs to 13 residues. Deletions cut 7 bases from V and 7 bases from J, with 14 bases between. The CDR3 coding sequence is TGTGCCAGCACGAGGGAAAGGGACCAGCCCCAGCATTTT. Translating gives CASTRERDQPQHF.

The sample holds many counts of this clonotype. The CDR3 region is CASSHTPRQVEDTEAFF. CDR3 coding DNA: TGTGCCAGCAGCCACACACCGAGACAGGTTGAAGACACTGAAGCTTTCTTT. The chain couples TRBV13 to TRBJ1-1, with D possibly matching TRBD1 (6 bases). Germline V lookup: CDR1 PRHDT, CDR2 FYEKMQ (reference sequence). The CDR3 sequence is 17 residues long. V was cut by 5 bases and J by 3 bases, with 22 bases left in between.

This clonotype was observed at least ten times. The rearrangement joins TRBV28 to TRBJ2-5, with D possibly TRBD2 on 6 matching bases. Trimming shortened V by 0 bases and J by 1 base, and 6 bases separated the two germline ends. The CDR3 covers 14 residues. Per the germline V gene, CDR1 is MDHEN and CDR2 is SYDVKM. DNA of the CDR3: TGTGCCAGCAGTTTATGGGGGGGCCAAGAGACCCAGTACTTC. It translates to CASSLWGGQETQYF. Combining the CDR3 with reference TRBV28 and TRBJ2-5 gives the whole variable domain DVKVTQSSRYLVKRTGEKVFLECVQDMDHENMFWYRQDPGLGLRLIYFSYDVKMKEKGDIPEGYSVSREKKERFSLILESASTNQTSMYLCASSLWGGQETQYFGPGTRLLVL.